This record looks at one T cell receptor (beta chain) sequence and its context. Its antigen is currently not known. Base qualities are missing; no much larger clone stands one base away. This sample is drawn from a study of T cell responses to AZD1222 COVID-19 vaccine listed by TCRdb under 2021. About the full investigation: TCR sequencing covered some 240 trial participants: about 210 given two doses of AZD1222 and around 26 given two doses of MenACWY control vaccine. Enrollment into the trials was organized by age into subgroups of 18-55, 56-69 and 70-plus years, and those subgroups contained roughly 150, 30 and 60 TCR-sequenced participants, respectively. What the authors observed across the whole study: After two AZD1222 doses, spike-specific TCR breadth and depth were significantly higher than at day 0 and than in MenACWY recipients. Nearly half of unique spike-specific TCRs reportedly recognized epitopes outside regions mutated in the B.1.351 and B.1.1.7 variants. Participants were mostly white British and included more females than males, and it was suggested by the authors that clonal diversity may have been underestimated. CD4 TCRs associated with the vaccine covered the entire spike protein, and the dominant responses were in regions 160-218 and 743-854. The 56-69-year group was small, and its depth increase did not reach significance, likely because of low power. Conclusions about previously exposed vaccinees are limited, since just a handful of AZD1222 recipients were seropositive for SARS-CoV-2 at baseline. Because no day 14 peak-response samples were available, repertoires were characterized only after the peak T cell response.

The sample's time point label is to be understood as: about 28 days (+/-7) after the second vaccine dose. Because spike-specific TCR depth and breadth did not differ between the two schedules, AZD1222 recipients who got a second dose at roughly 4 weeks were pooled with those who got a second dose at roughly 12 weeks. Vaccinee samples came from UK trials COV001 and COV002, including a single-blind randomized controlled phase 2/3 trial of AZD1222 (ChAdOx1 nCoV-19) in healthy adults. For TCRbeta chain sequencing, PBMC samples were collected from trial participants at day 0 and at day 28 after the second dose. The CDR3 regions of human TCRbeta chains were analyzed by immunosequencing. The authors processed their data as follows. TCRs in the repertoires were matched against a reference library of SARS-CoV-2-specific TCRs that had been generated with the MIRA antigen-specificity platform. Breadth was defined as the fraction of unique TCRs that were SARS-CoV-2-associated, and depth was defined as the fraction of total T cells that were SARS-CoV-2-associated. Using the MIRA data, every spike-specific TCR was mapped to the spike region that the TCR reacted to and assigned to either a CD4 or a CD8 class. Log10-transformed breadth and depth values were compared by one-way ANOVA with Sidak's multiple comparisons tests. The table comes from immuneACCESS by way of TCRdb, which keeps in-frame sequences with V and J called. Part of the clones is missing from these tables; in studies checked, under half for an unresolved V gene and the rest for unknown reasons. V, J and clone size reflect that table, while D and trimming were determined from the DNA. Here the sample has tens of thousands of clones; 83% occur a single time. The ten largest clones represent 1.3% of the sample.

From the cysteine through the phenylalanine, the CDR3 covers 13 amino acids. CDR3 DNA only is kept here, 39 bases in frame from base 1. The junction shows trimming of 6 bases on V and 6 bases on J, plus 15 bases between the germline ends. CDR1 and CDR2 are drawn from the germline V gene (reference sequence): LGHDT, YNNKEL. This TCR derives from an adult who received the AZD1222 COVID-19 vaccine. Recombination connected TRBV3-1 (or the pseudogene TRBV3-2) to TRBJ2-7, with a tentative D gene TRBD1 over 5 matching bases. The sequences come from peripheral blood, collected 28 days after the second AZD1222 dose. The nucleotide sequence is given as TGTGCCAGCAGGCAGGGCGCTTCGTCCGAGCAGTACTTC. This yields the protein CASRQGASSEQYF.